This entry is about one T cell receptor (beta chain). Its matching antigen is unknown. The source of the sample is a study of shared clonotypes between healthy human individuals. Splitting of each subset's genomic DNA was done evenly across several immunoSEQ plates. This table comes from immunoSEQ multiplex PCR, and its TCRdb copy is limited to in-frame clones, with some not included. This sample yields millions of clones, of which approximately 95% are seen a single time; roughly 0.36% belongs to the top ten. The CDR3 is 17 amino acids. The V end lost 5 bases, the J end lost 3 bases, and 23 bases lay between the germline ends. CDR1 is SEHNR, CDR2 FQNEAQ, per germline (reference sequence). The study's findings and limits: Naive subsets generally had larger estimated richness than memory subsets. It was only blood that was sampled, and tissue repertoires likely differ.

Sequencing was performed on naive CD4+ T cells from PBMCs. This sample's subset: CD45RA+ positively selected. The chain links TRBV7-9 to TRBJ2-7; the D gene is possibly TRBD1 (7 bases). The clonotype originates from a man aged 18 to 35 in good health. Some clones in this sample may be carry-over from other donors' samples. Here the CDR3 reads CASSPRGGGAKGYEQYF. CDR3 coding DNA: TGTGCCAGCAGCCCCCGAGGGGGCGGGGCGAAGGGCTACGAGCAGTACTTC.